The 15 T cell receptor beta chains presented below share a single source sample, sequenced in a study of T cells after yellow fever vaccination. TCRdb ran MiXCR on the 5' RACE reads and lists one entry per CDR3 protein. The table records about 350,000 distinct CDR3 sequences, approximately 4% of them present only once. Material: PBMCs, obtained 5 days after the yellow fever booster vaccination. The receptors were gathered from a man between 18 and 35 years old who received the YFV17D yellow fever vaccine.

The table lists this clonotype with many counts. The rearrangement links TRBV11-2 to TRBJ2-7, with D perhaps matching TRBD2 (6 bases). Germline V gives CDR1 SGHAT, CDR2 FQNNGV. This CDR3 has 15 residues. V lost 7 bases, J lost 2 bases, and 18 bases lay in between. In DNA, the CDR3 is TGTGCCAGCACCCCTAGAGGAGGGACTCCCTACGAGCAGTACGTC. Its translation is CASTPRGGTPYEQYV.

The V and J genes are TRBV4-3 and TRBJ1-5, with D hard to call. Deletions cut 1 base from V and 3 bases from J, with 13 bases between. The germline CDR1 and CDR2 sequences are LGHNA and YSLEER. The CDR3 extends over 16 amino acids. CDR3 in amino acids: CASSQGVGRANQPQHF. In nucleotides, the CDR3 is TGCGCCAGCAGCCAAGGGGTAGGAAGGGCCAATCAGCCCCAGCATTTT.

The rearrangement links TRBV27 to TRBJ2-2; TRBD1 is a possible D gene (6 bases). Per germline, CDR1 MNHEY and CDR2 SMNVEV (reference sequence). Trimming cost V 6 bases and J 2 bases, with 13 bases left between them. This CDR3 is built from 15 residues. The CDR3 coding sequence is TGTGCCAGCAGACCTAGGGGGACCAACACCGGGGAGCTGTTTTTT. This gives the protein CASRPRGTNTGELFF.

This clonotype was seen many times. The chain carries TRBV6-5 and TRBJ2-1, with D maybe TRBD1 (5 bases). Trimming left V 7 bases short and J 1 base short, with 17 bases between. The CDR3 totals 16 residues. Per germline, CDR1 MNHEY and CDR2 SVGAGI. CDR3 in DNA: TGTGCCAGCACCGGCGGCAGGGTTAGGTCCTACAATGAGCAGTTCTTC. This translates into CASTGGRVRSYNEQFF.

The chain carries TRBV15 and TRBJ2-5, with D unresolved. Germline V gives CDR1 LNHNV, CDR2 YYDKDF (reference sequence). V was trimmed by 5 bases and J by 1 base, leaving 11 bases between them. This CDR3 is 14 amino acids long. The CDR3 DNA follows: TGTGCCACCAGCTCTGACTCACCCCAAGAGACCCAGTACTTC. This sequence encodes CATSSDSPQETQYF.

This clonotype was observed a few times. J is TRBJ2-2 and V is TRBV4-2; weak D call: TRBD1 (5 bases). The CDR3 consists of 17 residues. Deletions cut 1 base from V and 4 bases from J, with 16 bases between. CDR1 is LGHNA and CDR2 is YNFKEQ in the germline V gene. The CDR3, as DNA: TGTGCCAGCAGCCAAGGCGAACAGGTAGAGGTCACCGGGGAGCTGTTTTTT. Translation gives CASSQGEQVEVTGELFF.

This clonotype has just a few counts. The chain carries TRBV9 and TRBJ2-1; no definite D call. The CDR3 sequence is 13 residues long. The germline CDR1 and CDR2 sequences are SGDLS and YYNGEE. V was pared by 4 bases and J by 4 bases, with 9 bases between. Here the CDR3 reads CASSHVTYNEQFF. The CDR3 coding sequence is TGTGCCAGCAGCCACGTCACATACAATGAGCAGTTCTTC.

This clonotype was counted at least ten times. CDR3 residues: CASSARRGTRQNTEAFF. CDR3 DNA sequence: TGTGCCAGCAGCGCCCGGCGGGGGACCAGGCAGAACACTGAAGCTTTCTTT. This chain joins TRBV7-9 and TRBJ1-1; D is perhaps TRBD1 (5 bases). Germline V gives CDR1 SEHNR, CDR2 FQNEAQ (reference sequence). The germline V and J ends were trimmed by 5 bases and 1 base, with 20 bases remaining between them. The CDR3 consists of 17 residues.

This clonotype was observed a few times. This sequence joins TRBV20-1 and TRBJ2-7; 14 nucleotides align to TRBD2. The CDR3 is 15 amino acids. CDR1 and CDR2 from the germline V gene are DFQATT and SNEGSKA (reference sequence). The junction had 9 bases not matched to a gene; V was cut back by 4 bases and J by 7 bases. CDR3 nucleotides: TGCAGTGCTACTCCGGGACTAGCGGGGGCAGGGGAGCAGTACTTC. Its protein is CSATPGLAGAGEQYF.

This clonotype has only a few counts. The chain recombines TRBV7-9 with TRBJ1-5; the D is unclear. V was clipped by 4 bases and J by 7 bases, with 11 bases between them. Germline V gene sequence: CDR1 SEHNR, CDR2 FQNEAQ (reference sequence). This CDR3 comprises 13 residues. The CDR3 region has the DNA TGTGCCAGCAGCTCCCAGGAACGGCAGCCCCAGCATTTT. It yields the protein CASSSQERQPQHF.

This clonotype was counted many times. The CDR3 region has the DNA TGCAGTGCTAGCCCTATGGGGGGGGCCCAGCATTTT. It specifies CSASPMGGAQHF. V is TRBV20-1 and J is TRBJ1-5; tentative D call: TRBD1 (5 bases). Germline loops: CDR1 DFQATT, CDR2 SNEGSKA (reference sequence). This CDR3 comprises 12 residues. V shed 3 bases and J shed 11 bases, with 14 bases lying between them.

V is TRBV7-2 and J is TRBJ2-1; possibly TRBD1 or TRBD2 for D (5 bases each). V was shortened by 7 bases and J by 6 bases, with 13 bases between the two germline ends. CDR1 and CDR2 (germline): SGHTA, FQGNSA. The CDR3 contains 13 residues. In nucleotides, the CDR3 is TGTGCCAGCACCCGTTGGGGGAGCAATGAGCAGTTCTTC. Its protein is CASTRWGSNEQFF.

This clonotype was seen at least ten times. The rearrangement links TRBV29-1 to TRBJ1-5, with TRBD1 identical over 10 bases. CDR1 is SQVTM, CDR2 ANQGSEA, per germline. The CDR3 totals 12 residues. CDR3 residues: CSVGQGNQPQHF. In DNA form, the CDR3 reads TGCAGTGTGGGACAGGGGAATCAGCCCCAGCATTTT.

The V call is TRBV4-2, the J call TRBJ2-3; TRBD1 aligns across 9 bases. Trimming removed 2 bases from V and 5 bases from J; junction bases left unmatched: 5. The germline gives CDR1 LGHNA, CDR2 YNFKEQ. This CDR3 has 15 residues. CDR3 protein: CASSQLGTGQDTQYF. DNA of the CDR3: TGTGCCAGCAGCCAACTCGGGACAGGGCAAGATACGCAGTATTTT.

This clonotype showed up just a few times. V gene TRBV20-1 combines with J gene TRBJ2-7, with 8 bases lining up with TRBD2. CDR3 length: 12 residues. J gave up 6 bases and V 2 bases, and 3 bases lay outside the gene matches. Per the germline V gene, CDR1 is DFQATT and CDR2 is SNEGSKA (reference sequence). The CDR3 reads CSARPGGPEQYF. The CDR3 region has the DNA TGCAGTGCTAGACCGGGGGGGCCCGAGCAGTACTTC.